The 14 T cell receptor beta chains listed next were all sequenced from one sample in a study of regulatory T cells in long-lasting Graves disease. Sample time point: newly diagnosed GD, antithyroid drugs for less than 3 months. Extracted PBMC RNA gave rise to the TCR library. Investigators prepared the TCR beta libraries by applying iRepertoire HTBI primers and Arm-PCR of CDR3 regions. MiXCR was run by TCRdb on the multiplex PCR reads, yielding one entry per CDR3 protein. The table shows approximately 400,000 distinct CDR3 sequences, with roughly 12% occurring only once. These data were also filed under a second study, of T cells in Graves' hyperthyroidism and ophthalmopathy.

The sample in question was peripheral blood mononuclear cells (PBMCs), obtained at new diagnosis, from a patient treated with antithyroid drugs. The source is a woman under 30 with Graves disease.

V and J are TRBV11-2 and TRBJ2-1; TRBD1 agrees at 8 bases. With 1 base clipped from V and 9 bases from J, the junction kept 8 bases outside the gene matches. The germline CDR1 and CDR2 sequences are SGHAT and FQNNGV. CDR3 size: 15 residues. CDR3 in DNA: TGTGCCAGCAGCTTAGGGGTCAGGGGGCGGGCTGAGCAGTTCTTC. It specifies CASSLGVRGRAEQFF.

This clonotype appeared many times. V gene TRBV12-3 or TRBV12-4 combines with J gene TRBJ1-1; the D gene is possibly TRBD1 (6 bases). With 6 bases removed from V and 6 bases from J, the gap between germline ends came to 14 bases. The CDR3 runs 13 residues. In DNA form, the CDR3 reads TGTGCCAGCAGCCCTTATACAGGGTCTGAAGCTTTCTTT. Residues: CASSPYTGSEAFF.

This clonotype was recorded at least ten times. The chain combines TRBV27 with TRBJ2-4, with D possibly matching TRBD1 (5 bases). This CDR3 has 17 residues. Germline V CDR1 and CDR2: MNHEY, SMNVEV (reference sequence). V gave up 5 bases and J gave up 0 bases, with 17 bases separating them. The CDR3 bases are TGTGCCAGCAGTCCCTGGACACCACTCCTAGCCAAAAACATTCAGTACTTC. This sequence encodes CASSPWTPLLAKNIQYF.

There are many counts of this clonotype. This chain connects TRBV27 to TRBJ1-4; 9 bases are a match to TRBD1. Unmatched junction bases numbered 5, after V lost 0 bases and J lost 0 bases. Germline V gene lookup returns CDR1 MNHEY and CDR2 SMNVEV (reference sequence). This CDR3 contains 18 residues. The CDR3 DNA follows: TGTGCCAGCAGTTTATCGTGGGGACAGGGACCAACTAATGAAAAACTGTTTTTT. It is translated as CASSLSWGQGPTNEKLFF. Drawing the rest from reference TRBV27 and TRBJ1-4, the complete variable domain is EAQVTQNPRYLITVTGKKLTVTCSQNMNHEYMSWYRQDPGLGLRQIYYSMNVEVTDKGDVPEGYKVSRKEKRNFPLILESPSPNQTSLYFCASSLSWGQGPTNEKLFFGSGTQLSVL.

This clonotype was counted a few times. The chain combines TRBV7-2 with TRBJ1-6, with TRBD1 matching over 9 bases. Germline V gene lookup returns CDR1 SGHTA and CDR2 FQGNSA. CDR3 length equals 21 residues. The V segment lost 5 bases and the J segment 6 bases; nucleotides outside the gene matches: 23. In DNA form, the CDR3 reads TGTGCCAGCAGCCCGGTCCACAGGGGGCGCGTGATTTCATCCCTTAATTCACCCCTCCACTTT. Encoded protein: CASSPVHRGRVISSLNSPLHF.

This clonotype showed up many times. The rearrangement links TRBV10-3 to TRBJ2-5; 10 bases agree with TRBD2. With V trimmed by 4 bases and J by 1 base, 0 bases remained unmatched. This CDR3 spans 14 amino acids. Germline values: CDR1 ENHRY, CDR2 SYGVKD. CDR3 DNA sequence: TGTGCCATCAGTGGGACTAGCGGCCAAGAGACCCAGTACTTC. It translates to CAISGTSGQETQYF.

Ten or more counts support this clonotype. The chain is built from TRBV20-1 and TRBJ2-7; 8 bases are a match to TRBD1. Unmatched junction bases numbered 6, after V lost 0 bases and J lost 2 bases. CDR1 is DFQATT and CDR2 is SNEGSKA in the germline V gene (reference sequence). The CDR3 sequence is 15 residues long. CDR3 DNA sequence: TGCAGTGCTAGAGAGGGGACAGGATACGCCTACGAGCAGTACTTC. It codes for CSAREGTGYAYEQYF.

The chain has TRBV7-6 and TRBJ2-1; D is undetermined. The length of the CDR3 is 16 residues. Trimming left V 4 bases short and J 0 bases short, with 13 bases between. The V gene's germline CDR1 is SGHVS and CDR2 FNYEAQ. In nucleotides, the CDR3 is TGTGCCAGCAGCTCGAGGATGGGCGGCTCCTACAATGAGCAGTTCTTC. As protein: CASSSRMGGSYNEQFF.

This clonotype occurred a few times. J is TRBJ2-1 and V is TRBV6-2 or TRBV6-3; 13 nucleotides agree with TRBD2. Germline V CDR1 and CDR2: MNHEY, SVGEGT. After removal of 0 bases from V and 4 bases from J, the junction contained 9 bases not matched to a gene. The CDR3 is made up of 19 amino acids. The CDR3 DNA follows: TGTGCCAGCAGTTACTCGTTGAGACTAGCGGGAGGACCGTACAATGAGCAGTTCTTC. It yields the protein CASSYSLRLAGGPYNEQFF.

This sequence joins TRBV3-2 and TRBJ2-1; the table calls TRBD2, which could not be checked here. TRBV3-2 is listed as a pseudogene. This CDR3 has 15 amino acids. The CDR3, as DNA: TGTGCCAGCAGCCAAGATAGCAGCGGGGGGAATGAGCAGTTCTTC. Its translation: CASSQDSSGGNEQFF.

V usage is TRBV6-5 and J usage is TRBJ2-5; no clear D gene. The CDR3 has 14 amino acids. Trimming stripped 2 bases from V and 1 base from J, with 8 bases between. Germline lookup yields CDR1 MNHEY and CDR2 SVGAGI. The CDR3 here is CASSYGRSQETQYF. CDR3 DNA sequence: TGTGCCAGCAGTTACGGTCGTTCCCAAGAGACCCAGTACTTC.

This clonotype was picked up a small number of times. CDR3 residues: CASSQDRGGGGYTF. Written as DNA, the CDR3 is TGTGCCAGCAGCCAAGATCGCGGGGGGGGTGGCTACACCTTC. This rearrangement joins TRBV14 to TRBJ1-2; the D gene is possibly TRBD1 (5 bases). Trimming shortened V by 0 bases and J by 7 bases, and 12 bases separated the two germline ends. CDR1 is SGHDN, CDR2 FVKESK, per germline. This CDR3 comprises 14 residues.

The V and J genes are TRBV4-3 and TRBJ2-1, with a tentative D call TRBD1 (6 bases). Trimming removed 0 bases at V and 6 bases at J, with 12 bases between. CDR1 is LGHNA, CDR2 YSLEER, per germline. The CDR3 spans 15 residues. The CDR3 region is CASSQDHWGLNEQFF. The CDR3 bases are TGCGCCAGCAGCCAAGATCATTGGGGGCTCAATGAGCAGTTCTTC.

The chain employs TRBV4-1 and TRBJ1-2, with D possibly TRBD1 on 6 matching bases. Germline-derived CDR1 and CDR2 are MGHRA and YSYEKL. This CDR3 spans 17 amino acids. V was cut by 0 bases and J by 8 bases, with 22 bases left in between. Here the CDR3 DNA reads TGCGCCAGCAGCCAAGAAATGTCAGGGGTCTCCTATTGGGGCTACACCTTC. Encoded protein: CASSQEMSGVSYWGYTF.